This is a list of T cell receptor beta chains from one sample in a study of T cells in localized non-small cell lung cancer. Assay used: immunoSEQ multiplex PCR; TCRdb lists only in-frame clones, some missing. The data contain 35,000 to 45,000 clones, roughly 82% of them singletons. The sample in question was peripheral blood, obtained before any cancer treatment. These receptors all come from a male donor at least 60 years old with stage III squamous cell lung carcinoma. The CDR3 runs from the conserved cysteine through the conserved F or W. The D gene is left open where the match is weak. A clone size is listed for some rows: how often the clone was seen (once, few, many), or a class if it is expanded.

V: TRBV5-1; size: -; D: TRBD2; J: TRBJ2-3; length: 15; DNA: TGCGCCAGCAGCTTGGTGTCGGGGGGGCAAGATACGCAGTATTTT; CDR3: CASSLVSGGQDTQYF
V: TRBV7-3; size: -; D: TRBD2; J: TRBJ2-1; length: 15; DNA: TGTGCCAGCAGCCCCCCGGGTAGCGGGGGGAATGAGCAGTTCTTC; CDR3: CASSPPGSGGNEQFF
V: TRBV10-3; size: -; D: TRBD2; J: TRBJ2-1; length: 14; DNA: TGTGCCATCAGTGAGTCGGGACTAGACAATGAGCAGTTCTTC; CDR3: CAISESGLDNEQFF
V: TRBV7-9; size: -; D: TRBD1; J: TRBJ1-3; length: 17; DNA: TGTGCCAGCAGCACCACGACAGGGGGGAACTCTGGAAACACCATATATTTT; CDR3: CASSTTTGGNSGNTIYF
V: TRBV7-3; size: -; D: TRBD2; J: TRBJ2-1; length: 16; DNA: TGTGCCAGCAGCTTCACTAGCGGGGGCTCCTACAATGAGCAGTTCTTC; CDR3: CASSFTSGGSYNEQFF
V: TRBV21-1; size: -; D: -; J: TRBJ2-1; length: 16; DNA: TGTGCCAGCAGCTATCGGGGGGGCTTCCCCTACAATGAGCAGTTCTTC; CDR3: CASSYRGGFPYNEQFF
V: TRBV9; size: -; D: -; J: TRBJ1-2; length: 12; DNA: TGTGCCAGCAGCCGCCGGCTCTATGGCTACACCTTC; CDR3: CASSRRLYGYTF
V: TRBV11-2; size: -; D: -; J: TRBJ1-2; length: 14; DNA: TGTGCCAGCGGGGAGGGTTTGGGTAACTATGGCTACACCTTC; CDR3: CASGEGLGNYGYTF
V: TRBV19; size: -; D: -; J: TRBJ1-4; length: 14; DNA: TGTGCCAGTAGTCGGGGGGAGGCTAATGAAAAACTGTTTTTT; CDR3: CASSRGEANEKLFF
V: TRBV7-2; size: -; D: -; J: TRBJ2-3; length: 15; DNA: TGTGCCAGCAGCTTAGAGTTCGCGGTGCCAGATACGCAGTATTTT; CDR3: CASSLEFAVPDTQYF
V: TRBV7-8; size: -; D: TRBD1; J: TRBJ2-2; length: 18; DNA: TGTGCCAGCAGCCCCCCCTCTAGGGGGCCAGAGAACACCGGGGAGCTGTTTTTT; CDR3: CASSPPSRGPENTGELFF
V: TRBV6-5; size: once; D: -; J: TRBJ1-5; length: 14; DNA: TGTGCCACTCAACCGTATACACGAAATCAGCCCCAGCATTTT; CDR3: CATQPYTRNQPQHF
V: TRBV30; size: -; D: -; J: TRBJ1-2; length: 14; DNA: TGTGCCTGTCGTAAGGGGGGCGAATACTATGGCTACACCTTC; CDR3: CACRKGGEYYGYTF
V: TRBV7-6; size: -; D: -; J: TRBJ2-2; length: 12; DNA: TGTGCCAGCAGCTTGAGTACCGGGGAGCTGTTTTTT; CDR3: CASSLSTGELFF
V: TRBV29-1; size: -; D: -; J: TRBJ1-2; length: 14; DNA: TGCAGCGTTGAATTCGGGATTGAGGGGTATGGCTACACCTTC; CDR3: CSVEFGIEGYGYTF
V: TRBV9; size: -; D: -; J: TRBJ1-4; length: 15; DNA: TGTGCCAGCAGCGCCTCTCCCGGGACTTTCGAAAAACTGTTTTTT; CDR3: CASSASPGTFEKLFF
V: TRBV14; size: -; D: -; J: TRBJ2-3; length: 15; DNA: TGTGCCAGCAGCCAGTACACCGGGGCCACAGATACGCAGTATTTT; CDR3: CASSQYTGATDTQYF
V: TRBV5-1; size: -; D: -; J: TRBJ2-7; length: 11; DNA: TGCGCCAGCAGCGACTACTACGAGCAGTACTTC; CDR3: CASSDYYEQYF
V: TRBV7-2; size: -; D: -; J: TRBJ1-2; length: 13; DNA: TGTGCCAGCAGCTTAGACAATAACTATGGCTACACCTTC; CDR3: CASSLDNNYGYTF
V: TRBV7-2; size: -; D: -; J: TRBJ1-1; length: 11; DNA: TGTGCCAGCAGCCAAAGGACTGAAGCTTTCTTT; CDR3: CASSQRTEAFF
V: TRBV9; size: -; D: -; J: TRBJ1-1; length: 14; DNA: TGTGCCAGCAGCGTAGACAGCGGGGTGGAGAGAGCTTTCTTT; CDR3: CASSVDSGVERAFF
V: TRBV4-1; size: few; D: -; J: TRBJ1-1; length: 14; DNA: TGCGCCAGCAGCCAGATGGCGTTGGGGACTGAAGCTTTCTTT; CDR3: CASSQMALGTEAFF
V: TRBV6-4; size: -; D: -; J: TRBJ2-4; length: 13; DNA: TGTGCCAGCATGGGGGATACCAAAAACATTCAGTACTTC; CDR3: CASMGDTKNIQYF
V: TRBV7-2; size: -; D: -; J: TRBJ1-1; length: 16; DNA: TGTGCCAGCAGACCAAGGCCATACGGAATGAACACTGAAGCTTTCTTT; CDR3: CASRPRPYGMNTEAFF
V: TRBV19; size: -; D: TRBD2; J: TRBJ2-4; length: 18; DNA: TGTGCCAGTAGTACGTCCCCCAGCGGGGGATTAGCCAAAAACATTCAGTACTTC; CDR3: CASSTSPSGGLAKNIQYF
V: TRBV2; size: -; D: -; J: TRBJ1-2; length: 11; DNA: TGTGCCAGCACACAGTATGATGGCTACACCTTC; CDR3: CASTQYDGYTF
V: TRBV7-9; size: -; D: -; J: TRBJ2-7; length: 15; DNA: TGTGCCAGCAGCTTAGCCAGGGTGGGAACCTACGAGCAGTACTTC; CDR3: CASSLARVGTYEQYF
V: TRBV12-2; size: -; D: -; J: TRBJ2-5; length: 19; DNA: TGTGCAAGTCGCTTACCGCCTAATTTCGACAGGCGACACCAAGAGACCCAGTACTTC; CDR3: CASRLPPNFDRRHQETQYF
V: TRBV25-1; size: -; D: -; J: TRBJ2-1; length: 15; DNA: TGTGCCAGCAGCCCTCCGATATCATCAGTAAATGGGCAGTTCTTC; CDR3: CASSPPISSVNGQFF
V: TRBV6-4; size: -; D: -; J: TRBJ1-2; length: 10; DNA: TGTGCCAGCAGACCGGACAGCTACACCTTC; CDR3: CASRPDSYTF
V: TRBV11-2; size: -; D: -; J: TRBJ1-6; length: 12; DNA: TGTGCCAGCAGTCCTCAGGGCCAGTCCCTCCACTTT; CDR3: CASSPQGQSLHF
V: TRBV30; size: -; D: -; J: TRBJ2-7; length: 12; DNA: TGTGCCTGGAGTCGCTTCGCCTACGAGCAGTACTTC; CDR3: CAWSRFAYEQYF
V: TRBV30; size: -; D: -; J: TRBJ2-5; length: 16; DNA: TGTGCCTGGATAGCTTGGGGGGCCCCGGGACAAGAGACCCAGTACTTC; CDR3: CAWIAWGAPGQETQYF
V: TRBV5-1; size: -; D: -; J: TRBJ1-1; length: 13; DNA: TGCGCCAGCAGCTTTTACCTTAACACTGAAGCTTTCTTT; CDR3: CASSFYLNTEAFF
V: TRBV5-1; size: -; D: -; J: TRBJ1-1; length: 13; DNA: TGCGCCAGCAGCTTGGAACAGAACACTGAAGCTTTCTTT; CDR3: CASSLEQNTEAFF
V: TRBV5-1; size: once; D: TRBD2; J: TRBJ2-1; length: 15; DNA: TGCGCCAGCAGCTTGATGGCGGGGGGGCACAATGAGCAGTTCTTC; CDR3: CASSLMAGGHNEQFF
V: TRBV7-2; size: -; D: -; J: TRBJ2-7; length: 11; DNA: TGTGCCAGCAGCGGGTATAGCGAGCAGTACTTC; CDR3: CASSGYSEQYF
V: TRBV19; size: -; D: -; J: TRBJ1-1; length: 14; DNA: TGTGCCAGCTCGACCAGGGCGGTTAACACTGAAGCTTTCTTT; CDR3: CASSTRAVNTEAFF
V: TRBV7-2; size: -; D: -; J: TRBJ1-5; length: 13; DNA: TGTGCCAGCAGCTTAAGGAACGGACAGCCCCAGCATTTT; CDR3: CASSLRNGQPQHF
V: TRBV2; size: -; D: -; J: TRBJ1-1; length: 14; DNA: TGTGCCAGCAACATTGAACGGGGGAACACTGAAGCTTTCTTT; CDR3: CASNIERGNTEAFF
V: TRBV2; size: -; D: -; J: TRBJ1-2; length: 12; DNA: TGTGCCAGCAGTGAAGTGAGGAGTGGCTACACCTTC; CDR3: CASSEVRSGYTF
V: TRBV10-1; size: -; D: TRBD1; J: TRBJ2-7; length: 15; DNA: TGCGCCAGCAGCCCGGGACAGGTTAAGTCCTACGAGCAGTACTTC; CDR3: CASSPGQVKSYEQYF
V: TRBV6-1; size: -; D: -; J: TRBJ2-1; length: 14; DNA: TGTGCCAGCACTAGGGACAACTCCTACAATGAGCAGTTCTTC; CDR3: CASTRDNSYNEQFF
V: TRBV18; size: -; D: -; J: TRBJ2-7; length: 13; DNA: TGTGCCAGCTCAAACCAGATTCTCTACGAGCAGTACTTC; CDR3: CASSNQILYEQYF
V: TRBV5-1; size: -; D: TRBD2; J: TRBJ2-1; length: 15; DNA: TGCGCCAGCAGCTTGGTCGGGAGGGATAACAATGAGCAGTTCTTC; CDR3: CASSLVGRDNNEQFF
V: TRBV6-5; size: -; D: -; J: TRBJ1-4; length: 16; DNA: TGTGCCAGCAGTTCAGAGAGGGCAGGAGATAATGAAAAACTGTTTTTT; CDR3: CASSSERAGDNEKLFF
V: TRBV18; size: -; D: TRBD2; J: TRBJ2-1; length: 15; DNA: TGTGCCAGCTCACGACTAGCAAACAACTACAATGAGCAGTTCTTC; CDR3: CASSRLANNYNEQFF
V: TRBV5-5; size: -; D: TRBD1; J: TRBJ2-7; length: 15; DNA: TGTGCCAGCAGCTCTCGAGGAGGGACAGGGGTCGAGCAGTACTTC; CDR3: CASSSRGGTGVEQYF
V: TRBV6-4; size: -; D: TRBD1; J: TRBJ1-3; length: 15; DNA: TGTGCCAGCATCCCGGGACAGGGCTCTGGAAACACCATATATTTT; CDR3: CASIPGQGSGNTIYF
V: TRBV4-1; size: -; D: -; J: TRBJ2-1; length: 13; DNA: TGCGCCAGCAGCCAAGGTAGGGGGGGCGAGCAGTTCTTC; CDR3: CASSQGRGGEQFF
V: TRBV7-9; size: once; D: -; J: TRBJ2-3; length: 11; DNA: TGTGCCAGCAGCTTGGAAGATACGCAGTATTTT; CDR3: CASSLEDTQYF
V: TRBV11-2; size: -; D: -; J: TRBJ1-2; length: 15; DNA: TGTGCCAGCAGCCCCGGGACGCTTCCTACCTATGGCTACACCTTC; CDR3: CASSPGTLPTYGYTF
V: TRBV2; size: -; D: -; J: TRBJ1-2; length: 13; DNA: TGTGCCAGCAGTGAAAGCCAGTACTATGGCTACACCTTC; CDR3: CASSESQYYGYTF
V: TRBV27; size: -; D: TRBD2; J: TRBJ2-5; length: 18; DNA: TGTGCCAGCAGTTTATCGGGGCTAGCGGGAGTCGGGCGAGAGACCCAGTACTTC; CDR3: CASSLSGLAGVGRETQYF
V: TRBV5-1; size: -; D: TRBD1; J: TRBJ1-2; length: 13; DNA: TGCGCCAGCCGGGACAGGGCGAACTATGGCTACACCTTC; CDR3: CASRDRANYGYTF
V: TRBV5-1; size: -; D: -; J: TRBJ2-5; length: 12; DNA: TGCGCCAGCAGAAGAGAACTAGAGACCCAGTACTTC; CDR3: CASRRELETQYF